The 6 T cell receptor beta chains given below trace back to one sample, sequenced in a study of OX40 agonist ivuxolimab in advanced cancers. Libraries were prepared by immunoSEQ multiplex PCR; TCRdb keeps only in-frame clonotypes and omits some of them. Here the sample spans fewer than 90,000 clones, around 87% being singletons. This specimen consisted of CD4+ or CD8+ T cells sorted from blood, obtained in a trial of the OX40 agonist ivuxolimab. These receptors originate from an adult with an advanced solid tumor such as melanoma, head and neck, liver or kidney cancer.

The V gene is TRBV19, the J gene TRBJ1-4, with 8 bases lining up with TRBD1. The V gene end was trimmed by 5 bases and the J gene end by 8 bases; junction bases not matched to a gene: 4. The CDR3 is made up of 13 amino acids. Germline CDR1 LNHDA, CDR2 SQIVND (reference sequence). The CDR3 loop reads CASSQGAGEKLFF. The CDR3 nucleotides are TGTGCCAGTAGTCAGGGGGCAGGGGAAAAACTGTTTTTT. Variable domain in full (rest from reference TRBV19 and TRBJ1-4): DGGITQSPKYLFRKEGQNVTLSCEQNLNHDAMYWYRQDPGQGLRLIYYSQIVNDFQKGDIAEGYSVSREKKESFPLTVTSAQKNPTAFYLCASSQGAGEKLFFGSGTQLSVL.

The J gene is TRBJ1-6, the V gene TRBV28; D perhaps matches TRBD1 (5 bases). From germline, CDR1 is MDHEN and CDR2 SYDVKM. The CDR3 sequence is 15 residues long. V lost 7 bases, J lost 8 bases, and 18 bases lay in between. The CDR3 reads CASTAEGSPYSPLHF. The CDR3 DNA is TGTGCCAGCACAGCGGAGGGGAGCCCTTATTCACCCCTCCACTTT. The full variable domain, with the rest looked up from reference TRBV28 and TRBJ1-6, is DVKVTQSSRYLVKRTGEKVFLECVQDMDHENMFWYRQDPGLGLRLIYFSYDVKMKEKGDIPEGYSVSREKKERFSLILESASTNQTSMYLCASTAEGSPYSPLHFGNGTRLTVT.

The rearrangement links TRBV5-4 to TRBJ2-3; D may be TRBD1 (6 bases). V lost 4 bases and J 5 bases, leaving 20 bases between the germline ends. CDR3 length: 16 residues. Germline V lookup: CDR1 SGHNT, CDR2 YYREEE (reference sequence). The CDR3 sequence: CASSQGGTSGRDTQYF. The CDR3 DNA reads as TGTGCCAGCAGCCAAGGGGGTACTTCGGGTAGAGATACGCAGTATTTT. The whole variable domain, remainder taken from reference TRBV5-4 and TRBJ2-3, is ETGVTQSPTHLIKTRGQQVTLRCSSQSGHNTVSWYQQALGQGPQFIFQYYREEENGRGNFPPRFSGLQFPNYSSELNVNALELDDSALYLCASSQGGTSGRDTQYFGPGTRLTVL.

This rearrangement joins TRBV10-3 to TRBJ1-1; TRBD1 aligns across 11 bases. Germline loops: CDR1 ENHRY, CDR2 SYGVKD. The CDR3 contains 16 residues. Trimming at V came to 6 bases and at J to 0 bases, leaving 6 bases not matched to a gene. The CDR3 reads CAISSGTGGVNTEAFF. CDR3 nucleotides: TGTGCCATCAGCTCCGGGACAGGGGGAGTGAACACTGAAGCTTTCTTT.

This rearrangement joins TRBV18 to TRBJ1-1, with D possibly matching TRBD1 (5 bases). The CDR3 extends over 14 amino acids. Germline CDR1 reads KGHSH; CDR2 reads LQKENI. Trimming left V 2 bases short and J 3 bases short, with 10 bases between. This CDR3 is CASSPGDGDTEAFF. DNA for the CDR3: TGTGCCAGCTCACCAGGGGACGGGGACACTGAAGCTTTCTTT.

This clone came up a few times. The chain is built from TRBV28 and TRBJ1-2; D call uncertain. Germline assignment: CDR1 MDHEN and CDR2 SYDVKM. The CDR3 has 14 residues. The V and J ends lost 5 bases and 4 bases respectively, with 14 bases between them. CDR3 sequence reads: CASSRAGLGYGYTF. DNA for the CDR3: TGTGCCAGCAGTCGAGCGGGGTTGGGCTATGGCTACACCTTC.